Described below is a single T cell receptor (beta chain) sequence and its context. Its target is not known. The ends were cut back, 6 bases at V and 5 bases at J, with 10 bases in the middle. The CDR3 is 13 residues long. Germline-derived CDR1 and CDR2 are MNHEY and SVGAGI. This sample stems from a study of shared clonotypes between healthy human individuals. For the study at large: Each donor's CD4 naive and CD4 memory cells filled three plates apiece, CD8 naive two, and CD8 memory one.

The method was immunoSEQ multiplex PCR; TCRdb's version includes in-frame clones alone and lacks a portion of them. The table lists under 1,100,000 clones, around 76% of them singletons. Notes on the study in general: Non-shared clonotypes showed lower generation probabilities than clonotypes common to all four donors. With a handful of donors compared, 5% to 5.5% of naive CD4 clonotypes were shared. Donor clonotype sharing was expected to depend on sequencing depth.

The receptor's source is a man between 18 and 35 years old in good health. The J gene is TRBJ2-2, the V gene TRBV6-5; D is unclear. What was sequenced was memory CD4+ T cells sorted from blood. Subset meaning: CD45RA-negative fraction. The CDR3 here is CASSAPGTGELFF. The DNA for the CDR3 is TGTGCCAGCAGCGCCCCCGGGACCGGGGAGCTGTTTTTT.